These T cell receptor beta chains were read from a single sample in a study of CD8 T cells in ankylosing spondylitis. TCRdb re-called the 5' RACE reads with MiXCR, one entry per CDR3 protein. Of roughly 700,000 distinct CDR3 sequences in the sample, around 20% were seen once. The sequencing input was blood, either unsorted or a sorted T cell fraction (not recorded which). The receptors originated from a male donor with ankylosing spondylitis. CDR3s include the opening cysteine and the closing phenylalanine or tryptophan. D genes are given only for firm matches. Some rows mark clone size as missing; the rest say once, few, many or name a class of expanded clone.

>many|NA|TRBV5-6|TRBJ1-2
TGTGCCAGCAGCTTGGAGACCTATGGCTACACCTTC
CASSLETYGYTF
>NA|NA|TRBV5-6|TRBJ1-4
TGTGCCAGCAGCTTTTCCAGTCCTAATGAAAAACTGTTTTTT
CASSFSSPNEKLFF
>NA|NA|TRBV6-5|TRBJ2-1
TGTGCCAGCAGTTTTTCAGGGAGGAACTCGATGAATGAGCAGTTCTTC
CASSFSGRNSMNEQFF
>few|TRBD1|TRBV5-1|TRBJ2-1
TGCGCCAGCGGGACAGAATACAATGAGCAGTTCTTC
CASGTEYNEQFF
>few|NA|TRBV9|TRBJ1-1
TGTGCCAGCAGCGTAGCTGCGGTCGGCAGGGCTGAAGCTTTCTTT
CASSVAAVGRAEAFF
>NA|TRBD1|TRBV5-1|TRBJ1-1
TGCGCCAGCAGCTGGGGGACAGAGTACACTGAAGCTTTCTTT
CASSWGTEYTEAFF
>NA|NA|TRBV4-3|TRBJ2-7
TGCGCCAGCAGCCCCACTCCTATACCCTACGAGCAGTACTTC
CASSPTPIPYEQYF
>NA|NA|TRBV7-2|TRBJ1-1
TGTGCCAGCAGCCTAACAGGGCGGAGGACTGAAGCTTTCTTT
CASSLTGRRTEAFF
>NA|NA|TRBV11-1|TRBJ2-1
TGTGCCAGCAGCTGGGGACTCTGTGCCGGTGGTGAGCAGTTCTTC
CASSWGLCAGGEQFF
>many|TRBD2|TRBV7-3|TRBJ2-1
TGTGCCAGCAGCTTCCAAGCGGGGTACGACAATGAGCAGTTCTTC
CASSFQAGYDNEQFF
>few|TRBD2|TRBV5-1|TRBJ2-7
TGCGCCAGCAGCTTGGATGGACTAGCGGGAGGTGGTGAGCAGTACTTC
CASSLDGLAGGGEQYF
>few|NA|TRBV5-1|TRBJ2-7
TGCGCCAGCAGCTTGGTGCAGGGGAAGCCCGAGCAGTACTTC
CASSLVQGKPEQYF
>few|NA|TRBV15|TRBJ1-3
TGTGCCACCGCCGGGGGGGGGAGCTCTGGAAACACCATATATTTT
CATAGGGSSGNTIYF
>few|TRBD1|TRBV24-1|TRBJ2-1
TGTGCCACCAGTGATATGGGACAGGGAGGAAGGAATGAGCAGTTCTTC
CATSDMGQGGRNEQFF
>NA|NA|TRBV9|TRBJ2-5
TGTGCCAGCAGCGAGACAGTTCGAAGCGGAGAGACCCAGTACTTC
CASSETVRSGETQYF
>few|NA|TRBV20-1|TRBJ2-7
TGCAGTGCGCCTCGAAACAACGAGCAGTACTTC
CSAPRNNEQYF
>NA|NA|TRBV27|TRBJ2-7
TGTGCCAGCAGTTCTACAGACTCCGTGGGCGAGCAGTACTTC
CASSSTDSVGEQYF
>few|NA|TRBV10-3|TRBJ2-1
TGTGCCATCAGTACGGGACTCTACAATGAGCAGTTCTTC
CAISTGLYNEQFF
>NA|NA|TRBV12-3/TRBV12-4|TRBJ1-6
TGTGCCAGCAGTTTAGGGGTAGGAAATTCACCCCACCACTTT
CASSLGVGNSPHHF
>few|NA|TRBV20-1|TRBJ2-7
TGCAGTGCTAGCGGCTTCCGGGGACAATCCTACGAGCAGTACTTC
CSASGFRGQSYEQYF
>NA|TRBD1|TRBV12-3/TRBV12-4|TRBJ2-2
TGTGCCCGCAGTCCCGTTCAGGGGGCATTTAACACCGGGGAGCTGTTTTTT
CARSPVQGAFNTGELFF
>NA|NA|TRBV20-1|TRBJ2-4
TGCAGTGCTAGGGGGGGGCAGCTGCTAGCCAAAAACATTCAGTACTTC
CSARGGQLLAKNIQYF
>few|NA|TRBV7-2|TRBJ2-5
TGTGCCAGCAGCTACGCCGGGAGTAAAGAGACCCAGTACTTC
CASSYAGSKETQYF
>NA|TRBD2|TRBV15|TRBJ2-1
TGTGCCACCAGCAGTAGCGGGCATCTCGATGAGCAGTTCTTC
CATSSSGHLDEQFF
>NA|TRBD1|TRBV20-1|TRBJ1-1
TGCAGTGCTGGGACAGGGACAAACACTGAAGCTTTCTTT
CSAGTGTNTEAFF
>many|NA|TRBV10-3|TRBJ2-5
TGTGCCATCAGTGAGGGACAGCACCAAGAGACCCAGTACTTC
CAISEGQHQETQYF
>many|NA|TRBV2|TRBJ1-2
TGTGCCAGCAGCGGACAGTTCTATGGCTACACCTTC
CASSGQFYGYTF
>NA|NA|TRBV5-1|TRBJ1-1
TGCGCCAGCAAGGAAGCAATGAACACTGAAGCTTTCTTT
CASKEAMNTEAFF
>NA|NA|TRBV4-3|TRBJ1-1
TGCGCCAGCAGCCAAGATTACCAGTACACTGAAGCTTTCTTT
CASSQDYQYTEAFF